This T cell receptor (beta chain) was profiled in a study of blood T cell repertoires in COVID-19 (dated by TCRdb to about 2020). Study-level background: Samples covering the acute and convalescent phases of COVID-19 were provided by collaborators in the United States, Italy and Spain. The prospective study material was composed of cDNA or gDNA derived from T cells, B-cell-depleted T cells, or PBMCs. Subjects who had been exposed to COVID-19, were actively infected with it, or had recovered from it provided the deeply sampled blood TCRbeta repertoires that made up the dataset. The repertoires were released in a freely available public database intended as a resource for research on the immune response to SARS-CoV-2. The samples were drawn from two sources: the first 160 participants of the ongoing ImmuneRACE study, and fewer than 1,500 subjects contributed by 6 global collaborators. Sample metadata almost always included a de-identified subject ID, COVID-19 status, age in years and sex. Where available, HLA class I and class II types were taken from metadata supplied by the sample provider and were not determined by assay-based typing.

The immunoSEQ Assay, a bias-controlled multiplex PCR, was used to amplify TCRbeta CDR3 regions from genomic DNA. Processing in the source paper ran as follows. Within the assay, amplification of reference gene primers was used to estimate how many nucleated cells each sample contained. Sequence reads were collapsed and filtered to measure the absolute abundance of every unique TCRbeta CDR3 rearrangement. For each sample, productive Simpson clonality was calculated as the square root of Simpson's diversity index across productive rearrangements. TCRdb stores this immuneACCESS table with in-frame sequences only. Part of the clones is absent; in the studies checked, under half of the shortfall reflects unresolved V genes, and no reason is known for the rest. That table is the source of V, J and clone size, and D and trimming were worked out from the DNA. The sample yields about 84,000 clones; about 86% were counted once. Together, the top ten hold approximately 39% of the sample.

Overall study results and their limits: How much clinical and demographic metadata was included differed by source and by participant, and the metadata was provided uncurated.

The junction carries 15 bases between V and J, which are trimmed by 2 bases and 5 bases respectively. Sequences MNHEY (CDR1) and SVGEGT (CDR2) are obtained from the germline V gene. From cysteine to phenylalanine, the CDR3 is 15 amino acids long. Kept here is only the CDR3 DNA, which spans 45 bases and is read in frame from base 1. On this clone: The antigen this receptor binds is unknown. No much larger clone exists at a distance of one base, and base qualities are not known.

Each collaborating institution followed its own protocols to collect whole blood in K2EDTA tubes. Collaborator samples were shipped for TCRbeta analysis as frozen whole blood, isolated PBMCs, or DNA extracted from either sample type. The sample comprised peripheral blood. The chain joins TRBV6-2 or TRBV6-3 to TRBJ2-5; a weak D assignment points to TRBD1 (6 bases agree). The sequence was collected from an elderly man with active or convalescent COVID-19. The sequenced DNA: TGTGCCAGCAGTTACCTAAACCAGGGGAGCGAGACCCAGTACTTC. The resulting protein is CASSYLNQGSETQYF.